These 15 T cell receptor beta chains were sequenced from one sample in a study of low-dose radiotherapy and immunotherapy resistance in tumors. This sample's time point: after trial treatment. Documented treatment: LDRT plus nivolumab, ipilimumab, low-dose cyclophosphamide and aspirin (RACIN trial). Covering alpha and beta chains, TRAV- and TRBV-specific primers were used for the first-strand cDNA. PCR amplification of the TCRs was performed with Phusion for 20 PCR cycles, and it relied on a constant-region primer together with a V-primer adapter. TCRdb independently ran MiXCR on the reads; one entry per CDR3 protein. Here the sample spans approximately 91,000 distinct CDR3 sequences, 20% being singletons. This specimen was PBMCs, taken after low-dose radiotherapy plus immunotherapy. The receptor set was obtained from a female donor with ovarian cancer.

Note on this clonotype: The likely explanation is a read error, given a far larger clone one base away. The J gene is TRBJ2-1, the V gene TRBV6-5, with 7 bases fitting TRBD2. The CDR3 consists of 14 residues. V trimming: 6 bases; J trimming: 10 bases; junction bases outside the gene matches: 12. Per germline, CDR1 MNHEY and CDR2 SVGAGI. The CDR3 coding sequence is TGTGCCAGCAGCGGGGGAGGGAGCTCCTACGAGCAGTTCTTC. The encoded protein is CASSGGGSSYEQFF.

At least ten counts were recorded for this clonotype. The genes are TRBV7-6 and TRBJ2-7; 7 bases are shared with TRBD1. Germline CDR1 reads SGHVS; CDR2 reads FNYEAQ. The CDR3 has 14 amino acids. V lost 0 bases and J lost 3; bases outside the gene matches: 2. CDR3 sequence reads: CASSLATGDYEQYF. The CDR3 region has the DNA TGTGCCAGCAGCTTAGCCACAGGGGACTACGAGCAGTACTTC.

This clonotype has ten or more counts. The chain uses TRBV3-1 and TRBJ1-5, with D unclear. Germline CDR1 is LGHDT and CDR2 is YNNKEL (reference sequence). The ends were cut back, 1 base at V and 4 bases at J, with 8 bases in the middle. CDR3 length: 14 residues. The DNA of the CDR3 is TGTGCCAGCAGCCAAGGCGTCAGGAATCAGCCCCAGCATTTT. Amino acids: CASSQGVRNQPQHF.

This clonotype was observed many times. The J gene is TRBJ2-7, the V gene TRBV9; D possibly matches TRBD1 or TRBD2 (5 bases each). CDR3 length: 14 residues. V lost 7 bases and J lost 0, with 14 bases in between. The germline CDR1 and CDR2 sequences are SGDLS and YYNGEE. The CDR3, as DNA: TGTGCCAGCGGCCCCGGGGCCAGCTCCTACGAGCAGTACTTC. Its translation is CASGPGASSYEQYF.

This clonotype showed up many times. This chain uses TRBV11-2 with TRBJ2-1; possible D gene TRBD2, 6 bases. Germline loops: CDR1 SGHAT, CDR2 FQNNGV. V was shortened by 1 base and J by 8 bases, with 18 bases between the two germline ends. The CDR3 consists of 16 residues. The CDR3 protein is CASSLGRGVSTYEQFF. CDR3 DNA sequence: TGTGCCAGCAGCTTAGGGAGGGGAGTTTCCACATATGAGCAGTTCTTC.

There are many counts of this clonotype. This rearrangement joins TRBV19 to TRBJ1-1; the D gene is possibly TRBD1 (6 bases). The CDR3 has 15 amino acids. Germline V gene sequence: CDR1 LNHDA, CDR2 SQIVND (reference sequence). V was clipped by 4 bases and J by 3 bases, with 15 bases between them. CDR3 in amino acids: CASSTQGPRDTEAFF. The CDR3 DNA reads as TGTGCCAGTAGTACCCAGGGGCCCAGGGACACTGAAGCTTTCTTT.

This clonotype was seen only a few times. This chain links TRBV30 with TRBJ1-6; no firm D call. Trimming shortened V by 3 bases and J by 4 bases, and 13 bases separated the two germline ends. The CDR3 loop spans 15 amino acids. Per germline, CDR1 GTSNPN and CDR2 SVGIG (reference sequence). The CDR3 here is CAWRGAGRYNSPLHF. In DNA form, the CDR3 reads TGTGCCTGGAGGGGCGCCGGACGGTATAATTCACCCCTCCACTTT. Filled out from reference TRBV30 and TRBJ1-6, the complete variable domain reads SQTIHQWPATLVQPVGSPLSLECTVEGTSNPNLYWYRQAAGRGLQLLFYSVGIGQISSEVPQNLSASRPQDRQFILSSKKLLLSDSGFYLCAWRGAGRYNSPLHFGNGTRLTVT.

There are a few counts of this clonotype. The chain combines TRBV4-1 with TRBJ2-1, with 8 bases identical to TRBD2. V shed 0 bases and J 0 bases; nucleotides not matched to a gene: 10. The CDR3 consists of 19 residues. Looked up from germline, CDR1 is MGHRA and CDR2 is YSYEKL. CDR3 DNA: TGCGCCAGCAGCCAAGATAGGTCTAGCGGGCAAAGCTCCTACAATGAGCAGTTCTTC. It yields the protein CASSQDRSSGQSSYNEQFF.

This clonotype occurred many times. The rearrangement links TRBV20-1 to TRBJ2-6; no firm D call. The CDR3 contains 12 residues. Deletions cut 6 bases from V and 3 bases from J, with 6 bases between. Germline-derived CDR1 and CDR2 are DFQATT and SNEGSKA (reference sequence). CDR3 region: CSARYGANVLTF. The CDR3 bases are TGCAGTGCGAGATATGGGGCCAACGTCCTGACTTTC.

This clonotype was seen ten or more times. The V and J genes are TRBV7-2 and TRBJ2-1; 8 bases map to TRBD2. The ends lost 0 bases at V and 5 bases at J; junction bases unmatched: 9. Germline V gene lookup returns CDR1 SGHTA and CDR2 FQGNSA. The CDR3 runs 17 residues. CDR3 nucleotide sequence: TGTGCCAGCAGCTTAGCCATACTAGCGGCCGGGGACAATGAGCAGTTCTTC. Its translation: CASSLAILAAGDNEQFF.

CDR3 sequence reads: CASSDHPPGHPGETQYF. The CDR3 DNA reads TGTGCCAGCAGTGATCATCCCCCCGGGCACCCCGGGGAGACCCAGTACTTC. The chain recombines TRBV25-1 with TRBJ2-5; D remains ambiguous. Trimming removed 3 bases from V and 5 bases from J, with 22 bases in between. Germline V gene sequence: CDR1 MGHDK, CDR2 SYGVNS. The CDR3 extends over 17 amino acids.

This clonotype was seen just once. A much larger clone is a single base away; this may be a read error. V and J are TRBV27 and TRBJ2-7; the match to TRBD2 covers 10 bases. This CDR3 comprises 15 residues. Germline CDR1 is MNHEY and CDR2 is SMNVEV (reference sequence). CDR3 region: CASSLESGGAGEQNF. As DNA, the CDR3 is TGTGCCAGCAGTTTAGAAAGCGGGGGGGCCGGCGAGCAGAACTTC.

This clonotype came up many times. This sequence joins TRBV18 and TRBJ2-1, with 8 bases lining up with TRBD2. Germline V gene data show CDR1 as KGHSH and CDR2 as LQKENI. This CDR3 comprises 15 residues. The V gene end was trimmed by 1 base and the J gene end by 7 bases; junction bases not matched to a gene: 6. The CDR3 protein is CASSPRTGGINEQFF. CDR3 DNA sequence: TGTGCCAGCTCACCACGGACGGGAGGGATAAATGAGCAGTTCTTC.

This clonotype was observed many times. The rearrangement links TRBV28 to TRBJ2-1; possibly TRBD2 for D (5 bases). CDR3 length: 13 residues. With 6 bases removed from V and 5 bases from J, the gap between germline ends came to 11 bases. CDR1 and CDR2 (germline): MDHEN, SYDVKM. In DNA form, the CDR3 reads TGTGCCAGCAGACCCAGCGGTAACAATGAGCAGTTCTTC. It yields the protein CASRPSGNNEQFF.

In its sample, this clonotype was seen many times. The V gene is TRBV27, the J gene TRBJ2-3, with 12 positions matching TRBD2. Germline lookup yields CDR1 MNHEY and CDR2 SMNVEV (reference sequence). CDR3 length equals 15 residues. V was pared by 4 bases and J by 4 bases, with 3 bases of the junction left unmatched. This chain's CDR3 is CASSSLAGGSDTQYF. The CDR3, as DNA: TGTGCCAGCAGTTCTCTAGCGGGAGGGTCAGATACGCAGTATTTT.